This T cell receptor (beta chain) originates from a study of CD4+ T cells in melanoma. The CDR3 has 12 residues. Trimming took off 2 bases at V and 0 bases at J, with 1 base between the two ends. Germline loops: CDR1 SGHVS, CDR2 FNYEAQ. The assay was immunoSEQ multiplex PCR, and TCRdb's table has in-frame clones only and misses some. The sample holds some 150,000 clones, around 90% seen once. The source is a human donor with melanoma. The rearrangement uses TRBV7-6 and TRBJ2-5; D is ambiguous. CDR3 amino acids: CASSLNQETQYF. The CDR3 nucleotides read TGTGCCAGCAGCTTAAACCAAGAGACCCAGTACTTC.